This T cell receptor beta chain was observed in a study of blood T cell repertoires in COVID-19. Overall study context: Sites in the United States, Italy and Spain provided acute and convalescent COVID-19 samples. Sources were T cells, B-cell-depleted T cells, or PBMCs; the material itself was cDNA or gDNA.

TCRdb's copy holds only in-frame clones and misses some; the assay was immunoSEQ multiplex PCR. This sample has about 100,000 clones, with roughly 84% found just once. Trimming took 1 base from V and 8 from J, leaving 14 bases between them. Germline assignment: CDR1 LGHDT and CDR2 YNNKEL (reference sequence). This CDR3 spans 15 amino acids. The TCR originated in a man aged 30 to 45 in a cohort sampled during active COVID-19. This sequence joins TRBV3-1 (or the pseudogene TRBV3-2) and TRBJ1-4, with D maybe TRBD1 (5 bases). Material for sequencing was peripheral blood. The CDR3 DNA follows: TGTGCCAGCAGCCAAGCGGAGGGGCGAAACGAAAAACTGTTTTTT. Translating gives CASSQAEGRNEKLFF.